This T cell receptor (beta chain) appears in the sequencing data of a study of cytomegalovirus exposure and HLA in healthy donors. General study points: Among TCR beta chains, those listed as cytomegalovirus-associated numbered some 160.

The PCR contained 60 Vbeta and 13 Jbeta primers. Repertoires were generated with immunoSEQ multiplex PCR, while TCRdb's copy carries only in-frame clones and drops some. This table has roughly 170,000 clones, approximately 81% appearing once. This clone was counted a few times. Its antigen is unidentified. The sequenced sample was PBMCs. This clonotype originated in a female donor in good health and CMV-seronegative.

CDR3 amino acids: CASSQGLAGGEQYF. CDR3 bases: TGTGCCAGCAGCCAAGGGCTAGCGGGAGGCGAGCAGTACTTC. This rearrangement joins TRBV7-2 to TRBJ2-7; TRBD2 agrees at 11 bases. Trimming removed 5 bases from V and 6 bases from J; junction bases left unmatched: 6. This CDR3 has 14 residues. CDR1 and CDR2 from the germline V gene are SGHTA and FQGNSA.